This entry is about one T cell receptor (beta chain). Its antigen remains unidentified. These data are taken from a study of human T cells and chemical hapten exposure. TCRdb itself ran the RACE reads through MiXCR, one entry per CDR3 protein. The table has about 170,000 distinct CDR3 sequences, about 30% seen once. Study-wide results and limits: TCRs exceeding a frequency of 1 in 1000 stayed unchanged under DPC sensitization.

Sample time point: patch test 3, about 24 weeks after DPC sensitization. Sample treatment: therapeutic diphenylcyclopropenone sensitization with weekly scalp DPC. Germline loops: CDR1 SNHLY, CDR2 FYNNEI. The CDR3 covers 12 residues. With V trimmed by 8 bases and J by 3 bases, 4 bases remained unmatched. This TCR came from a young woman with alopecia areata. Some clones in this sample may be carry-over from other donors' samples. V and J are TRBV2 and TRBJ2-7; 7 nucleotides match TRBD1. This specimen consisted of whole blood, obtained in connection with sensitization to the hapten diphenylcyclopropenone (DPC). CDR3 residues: CASQDRIYEQYF. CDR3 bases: TGTGCCAGCCAGGACAGGATCTACGAGCAGTACTTC.